One and the same sample provided the 22 T cell receptor beta chains below, sequenced in a study of CD8 T cells in Susac syndrome. About 0.45 to 1 ug RNA was reverse transcribed with random hexamers. From the immunoSEQ multiplex PCR reads, TCRdb called clonotypes with MiXCR, one entry per CDR3 protein. Of 330,000 or so distinct CDR3 sequences in the sample, approximately 89% were seen once. Sequenced input: CD8+ T cells from PBMCs. These receptor sequences come from a human donor with multiple sclerosis.

The chain recombines TRBV29-1 with TRBJ2-2; D not certain. V shed 1 base and J shed 6 bases, with 0 bases lying between them. Germline CDR1 and CDR2: SQVTM and ANQGSEA. The CDR3 extends over 10 amino acids. The CDR3 DNA is TGCAGCGTTGAAGCCGGGGAGCTGTTTTTT. Protein sequence: CSVEAGELFF.

This chain uses TRBV7-9 with TRBJ2-1; no clear D. This CDR3 comprises 18 residues. Trimming pared 5 bases from V and 0 bases from J, leaving 20 bases between. From germline, CDR1 is SEHNR and CDR2 FQNEAQ (reference sequence). This CDR3 reads CASSTTDATTSSYNEQFF. The DNA of the CDR3 is TGTGCCAGCAGCACCACCGATGCAACCACGAGCTCCTACAATGAGCAGTTCTTC.

The V gene is TRBV4-1, the J gene TRBJ2-3; 13 bases align to TRBD2. Germline V gene data show CDR1 as MGHRA and CDR2 as YSYEKL. The CDR3 runs to 19 residues. The V gene end was trimmed by 0 bases and the J gene end by 8 bases; junction bases not matched to a gene: 14. In DNA, the CDR3 is TGCGCCAGCAGCCAAGATAGCGCGGAGGCACTAGCGGGAGGGGCTACGCAGTATTTT. It encodes CASSQDSAEALAGGATQYF.

The rearrangement joins TRBV6-2 or TRBV6-3 to TRBJ2-3; D unresolved. This CDR3 is built from 15 residues. Germline V gene lookup returns CDR1 MNHEY and CDR2 SVGEGT. Deletions cut 0 bases from V and 4 bases from J, with 11 bases between. CDR3 DNA: TGTGCCAGCAGTTACTCAGGGATGGGCGCAGATACGCAGTATTTT. Protein product: CASSYSGMGADTQYF.

The chain links TRBV5-1 to TRBJ2-7; weak D call: TRBD1 (6 bases). Germline CDR1 is SGHRS and CDR2 is YFSETQ. V shed 1 base and J shed 0 bases, with 11 bases lying between them. The CDR3 contains 15 residues. The CDR3 coding sequence is TGCGCCAGCAGCTTGTATACGACAGGCTCCTACGAGCAGTACTTC. Its translation is CASSLYTTGSYEQYF.

The V and J genes are TRBV27 and TRBJ2-5; the D gene is possibly TRBD2 (6 bases). The CDR3 extends over 14 amino acids. Between the trimmed V and J ends, which lost 8 bases and 1 base, there was a span of 14 bases. Germline CDR1 reads MNHEY; CDR2 reads SMNVEV (reference sequence). In nucleotides, the CDR3 is TGTGCCAGCCGGGCGTTGGGACTCCAAGAGACCCAGTACTTC. As protein: CASRALGLQETQYF.

The rearrangement joins TRBV21-1 to TRBJ2-3; the table calls TRBD2, which could not be checked here. TRBV21-1 is shown as a pseudogene. The CDR3 runs 14 residues. DNA for the CDR3: TGTGCCAGCAGCAAAGGGACTGTCACAGATACGCAGTATTTT. Translated, it gives CASSKGTVTDTQYF.

In its sample, this clonotype was seen a few times. This chain joins TRBV2 and TRBJ2-5; D may be TRBD1 (5 bases). CDR3 length equals 13 residues. Per germline, CDR1 SNHLY and CDR2 FYNNEI. V lost 4 bases and J 2 bases, leaving 8 bases between the germline ends. The CDR3 region has the DNA TGTGCCAGCAGTGGGCAGGGTCAAGAGACCCAGTACTTC. Its translation is CASSGQGQETQYF.

This chain connects TRBV7-6 to TRBJ2-3, with 10 bases identical to TRBD1. Germline V gives CDR1 SGHVS, CDR2 FNYEAQ. CDR3 length: 14 amino acids. V gave up 3 bases and J gave up 5 bases; unmatched junction bases: 2. The CDR3 protein is CASSLTGGRDTQYF. The CDR3 DNA reads as TGTGCCAGCAGCTTGACAGGGGGCAGAGATACGCAGTATTTT.

The chain carries TRBV5-5 and TRBJ2-3; 9 bases are a match to TRBD1. Germline V CDR1 and CDR2: SGHKS, YYEKEE (reference sequence). This CDR3 region has 19 residues. J was trimmed by 1 base and V by 5 bases; bases with no gene match: 17. CDR3 protein: CASSFARDREDFGTDTQYF. CDR3 DNA sequence: TGTGCCAGCAGTTTTGCTCGGGACAGGGAGGATTTCGGCACAGATACGCAGTATTTT.

The gene calls are TRBV4-1 and TRBJ2-2; no reliable D call. Germline assignment: CDR1 MGHRA and CDR2 YSYEKL. The V end was cut by 4 bases, the J end by 7 bases, with 10 bases between. The CDR3 totals 13 residues. CDR3 DNA: TGCGCCAGCAGCCCGCTAGTAGTCGGGGAGCTGTTTTTT. The encoded protein is CASSPLVVGELFF.

The chain joins TRBV30 to TRBJ2-5; D might be TRBD2 (6 bases). CDR1 is GTSNPN and CDR2 is SVGIG in the germline V gene (reference sequence). The V end was cut by 3 bases, the J end by 5 bases, with 16 bases between. This CDR3 is built from 14 residues. CDR3 in amino acids: CAWSSGVGEETQYF. CDR3 DNA: TGTGCCTGGAGCTCGGGGGTGGGAGAGGAGACCCAGTACTTC.

V gene TRBV13 combines with J gene TRBJ2-2, with unresolved D. V was shortened by 4 bases and J by 2 bases, with 8 bases between the two germline ends. Germline-derived CDR1 and CDR2 are PRHDT and FYEKMQ (reference sequence). This CDR3 is built from 14 residues. The CDR3 spells CASSSPDNTGELFF. DNA of the CDR3: TGTGCCAGCAGCTCCCCAGATAACACCGGGGAGCTGTTTTTT. The entire variable domain, with the rest obtained from reference TRBV13 and TRBJ2-2, is as follows: AAGVIQSPRHLIKEKRETATLKCYPIPRHDTVYWYQQGPGQDPQFLISFYEKMQSDKGSIPDRFSAQQFSDYHSELNMSSLELGDSALYFCASSSPDNTGELFFGEGSRLTVL.

The V gene is TRBV5-4, the J gene TRBJ2-7; D remains unclear. The CDR3 is made up of 13 amino acids. CDR1 and CDR2 (germline): SGHNT, YYREEE (reference sequence). The V gene lost 0 bases and the J gene lost 7 bases, with 11 bases spanning the gap. The CDR3 nucleotides are TGTGCCAGCAGCTTGGCGAGTGGGTCTGAGCAGTACTTC. This gives the protein CASSLASGSEQYF.

The V and J genes are TRBV2 and TRBJ2-5; D may be TRBD1 (5 bases). CDR3 length equals 15 residues. Deletions cut 6 bases from V and 0 bases from J, with 14 bases between. In germline, CDR1 is SNHLY, CDR2 FYNNEI. Here the CDR3 DNA reads TGTGCCAGCAGGGGGCCTGGCCAGGACCAAGAGACCCAGTACTTC. It codes for CASRGPGQDQETQYF.

The sample holds one count of this clonotype. This chain uses TRBV4-2 with TRBJ2-3; 11 positions agree with TRBD2. The junction had 12 bases not matched to a gene; V was cut back by 4 bases and J by 6 bases. Per the germline V gene, CDR1 is LGHNA and CDR2 is YNFKEQ. The CDR3 length is 17 residues. CDR3 DNA: TGTGCCAGCAGCCCCAACCCCCTAGCGGGAGGTAGGGATACGCAGTATTTT. As protein: CASSPNPLAGGRDTQYF.

This clonotype has just one count. The V call is TRBV18, the J call TRBJ1-2; D might be TRBD1 (5 bases). Germline-derived CDR1 and CDR2 are KGHSH and LQKENI. The CDR3 contains 17 residues. V was trimmed by 3 bases and J by 8 bases, leaving 25 bases between them. CDR3 sequence: CASSPKIYDSLRGGYTF. The CDR3 coding sequence is TGTGCCAGCTCACCCAAGATCTACGATAGCCTAAGGGGAGGCTACACCTTC.

This chain joins TRBV20-1 and TRBJ2-5; D call uncertain. This CDR3 is built from 13 residues. The V end was cut by 5 bases, the J end by 1 base, with 11 bases between. The V gene's germline CDR1 is DFQATT and CDR2 SNEGSKA (reference sequence). In nucleotides, the CDR3 is TGCAGTGCTCGCGACAAGTTCCAAGAGACCCAGTACTTC. Its translation: CSARDKFQETQYF.

The chain employs TRBV13 and TRBJ1-1; D is unclear. Germline-derived CDR1 and CDR2 are PRHDT and FYEKMQ (reference sequence). V was clipped by 4 bases and J by 1 base, with 10 bases between them. The CDR3 consists of 14 residues. Here the CDR3 reads CASSSRGPNTEAFF. CDR3 nucleotides: TGTGCCAGCAGCTCCCGAGGGCCGAACACTGAAGCTTTCTTT.

The chain carries TRBV29-1 and TRBJ2-1; 8 bases are shared with TRBD2. The CDR3 sequence is 13 residues long. V gave up 6 bases and J gave up 7 bases; unmatched junction bases: 8. Germline CDR1 and CDR2: SQVTM and ANQGSEA. CDR3 bases: TGCAGCGTCCCCGGGGGGGCAATGAATGAGCAGTTCTTC. This sequence encodes CSVPGGAMNEQFF.

The chain combines TRBV27 with TRBJ2-7, with D hard to call. This CDR3 is 13 amino acids long. Germline loops: CDR1 MNHEY, CDR2 SMNVEV (reference sequence). V lost 5 bases and J 3 bases, leaving 11 bases between the germline ends. The CDR3, as DNA: TGTGCCAGCAGTGGCCTGCGGTTCTACGAGCAGTACTTC. Protein: CASSGLRFYEQYF.

The J gene is TRBJ2-2, the V gene TRBV12-3 or TRBV12-4; D is possibly TRBD2 (6 bases). The CDR3 is 14 residues long. V was pared by 6 bases and J by 5 bases, with 13 bases between. CDR3 amino acids: CASRLGGATGELFF. The CDR3 nucleotides are TGTGCCAGCAGACTCGGCGGGGCAACCGGGGAGCTGTTTTTT.